This TCR beta chain comes out of a study of T cell responses to AZD1222 COVID-19 vaccine. A word on this clone: The antigen remains unidentified.

Study-wide findings and caveats: Increased Spike-specific TCR breadth and depth were observed after two AZD1222 doses.

The CDR3 is 14 amino acids. Germline CDR1 SGHAT, CDR2 FQNNGV. V lost 5 bases and J lost 4, with 15 bases in between. Here immunoSEQ multiplex PCR was the method, and the copy in TCRdb shows in-frame clones only, minus some. Of over 100,000 clones in the sample, 89% were seen once. The TCR originated in an adult in good health. The gene calls are TRBV11-2 and TRBJ2-7; D is ambiguous. The sample here was peripheral blood, taken on day 0 of AZD1222 vaccination. For the CDR3, the DNA is TGTGCCAGCAGCCGTTATTCCTCCCAATACGAGCAGTACTTC. Translation gives CASSRYSSQYEQYF.